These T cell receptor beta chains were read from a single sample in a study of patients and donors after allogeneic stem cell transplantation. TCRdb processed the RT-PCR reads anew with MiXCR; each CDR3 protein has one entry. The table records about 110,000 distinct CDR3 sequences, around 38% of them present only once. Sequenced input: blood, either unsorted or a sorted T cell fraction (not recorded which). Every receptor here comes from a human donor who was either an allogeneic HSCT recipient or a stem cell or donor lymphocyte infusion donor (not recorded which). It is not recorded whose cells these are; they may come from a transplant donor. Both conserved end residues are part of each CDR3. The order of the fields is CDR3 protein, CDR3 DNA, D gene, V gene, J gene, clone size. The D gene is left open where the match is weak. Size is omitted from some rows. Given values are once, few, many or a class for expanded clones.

cdr3_aa: CASSLGDASRLFF
cdr3_nt: TGTGCCAGCAGTTTAGGGGACGCATCGAGACTGTTTTTT
d_call: -
v_call: TRBV28
j_call: TRBJ1-4
clone_size: once

cdr3_aa: CASTPIHGGETQYF
cdr3_nt: TGTGCCAGCACCCCGATCCACGGGGGGGAGACCCAGTACTTC
d_call: TRBD2
v_call: TRBV27
j_call: TRBJ2-5
clone_size: -

cdr3_aa: CASSSSGMDTQYF
cdr3_nt: TGTGCCAGCAGTTCTAGCGGGATGGATACGCAGTATTTT
d_call: TRBD2
v_call: TRBV5-5
j_call: TRBJ2-3
clone_size: -

cdr3_aa: CASSAWDREVPGGYTF
cdr3_nt: TGTGCCAGCAGCGCTTGGGACAGGGAGGTTCCGGGCGGCTACACCTTC
d_call: TRBD1
v_call: TRBV5-5
j_call: TRBJ1-2
clone_size: few

cdr3_aa: CASSFGGARYGYTF
cdr3_nt: TGTGCCAGCAGTTTTGGGGGAGCTCGCTATGGCTACACCTTC
d_call: -
v_call: TRBV27
j_call: TRBJ1-2
clone_size: few

cdr3_aa: CSASRGNEKLFF
cdr3_nt: TGCAGTGCTAGCCGCGGCAATGAAAAACTGTTTTTT
d_call: -
v_call: TRBV20-1
j_call: TRBJ1-4
clone_size: few

cdr3_aa: CASSRWVGTDTQYF
cdr3_nt: TGTGCCAGCAGCCGCTGGGTGGGGACAGATACGCAGTATTTT
d_call: -
v_call: TRBV3-1
j_call: TRBJ2-3
clone_size: few

cdr3_aa: CARSNRMSNQPQHF
cdr3_nt: TGTGCCAGAAGTAACAGAATGAGCAATCAGCCCCAGCATTTT
d_call: -
v_call: TRBV11-1
j_call: TRBJ1-5
clone_size: -

cdr3_aa: CASSLAGLSETQYF
cdr3_nt: TGTGCCAGCAGCTTAGCGGGGCTCTCTGAGACCCAGTACTTC
d_call: -
v_call: TRBV7-2
j_call: TRBJ2-5
clone_size: -

cdr3_aa: CASSHRVGEQYF
cdr3_nt: TGTGCCAGCAGCCACCGGGTAGGCGAGCAGTACTTC
d_call: -
v_call: TRBV3-1
j_call: TRBJ2-7
clone_size: -

cdr3_aa: CASRGGWHWRNEQFF
cdr3_nt: TGCGCCAGCAGGGGCGGGTGGCATTGGCGCAATGAGCAGTTCTTC
d_call: -
v_call: TRBV5-1
j_call: TRBJ2-1
clone_size: few

cdr3_aa: CSALRAYTDTQYF
cdr3_nt: TGCAGCGCCCTCCGGGCTTACACAGATACGCAGTATTTT
d_call: -
v_call: TRBV29-1
j_call: TRBJ2-3
clone_size: few

cdr3_aa: CASSLTSGVQPQHF
cdr3_nt: TGTGCCAGCAGCTTAACCTCAGGGGTTCAGCCCCAGCATTTT
d_call: -
v_call: TRBV7-2
j_call: TRBJ1-5
clone_size: many

cdr3_aa: CSARASGRALNEQFF
cdr3_nt: TGCAGTGCTAGGGCTAGCGGGAGGGCCTTGAATGAGCAGTTCTTC
d_call: TRBD2
v_call: TRBV20-1
j_call: TRBJ2-1
clone_size: few

cdr3_aa: CASSLILASTDTQYF
cdr3_nt: TGTGCCAGCAGCTTGATACTAGCTAGCACAGATACGCAGTATTTT
d_call: -
v_call: TRBV5-5
j_call: TRBJ2-3
clone_size: -

cdr3_aa: CASSYDGKRGSPLHF
cdr3_nt: TGTGCCAGCAGTTACGACGGCAAGAGGGGTTCACCCCTCCACTTT
d_call: -
v_call: TRBV6-2/TRBV6-3
j_call: TRBJ1-6
clone_size: -

cdr3_aa: CATSETNEQFF
cdr3_nt: TGTGCCACCAGTGAGACCAATGAGCAGTTCTTC
d_call: -
v_call: TRBV24-1
j_call: TRBJ2-1
clone_size: -

cdr3_aa: CASSPSVDTQYF
cdr3_nt: TGTGCCAGCAGCCCTTCGGTGGATACGCAGTATTTT
d_call: -
v_call: TRBV12-3/TRBV12-4
j_call: TRBJ2-3
clone_size: -

cdr3_aa: CASSLGLAGTYNEQFF
cdr3_nt: TGTGCCAGCAGTTTAGGGCTAGCGGGGACCTACAATGAGCAGTTCTTC
d_call: TRBD2
v_call: TRBV12-3/TRBV12-4
j_call: TRBJ2-1
clone_size: -

cdr3_aa: CASSLGGGDEQFF
cdr3_nt: TGTGCCAGCAGCTTAGGGGGAGGCGATGAGCAGTTCTTC
d_call: -
v_call: TRBV7-2
j_call: TRBJ2-1
clone_size: -

cdr3_aa: CASSEHPGLAGGSSYNEQFF
cdr3_nt: TGTGCCAGCAGTGAACACCCGGGACTAGCGGGAGGGAGCTCCTACAATGAGCAGTTCTTC
d_call: TRBD2
v_call: TRBV25-1
j_call: TRBJ2-1
clone_size: -

cdr3_aa: CSASANVGFEPQHF
cdr3_nt: TGCAGTGCTAGTGCAAACGTGGGATTTGAGCCCCAGCATTTT
d_call: -
v_call: TRBV20-1
j_call: TRBJ1-5
clone_size: -

cdr3_aa: CAIGVGGGPEAFF
cdr3_nt: TGTGCTATAGGTGTCGGGGGAGGGCCTGAAGCTTTCTTT
d_call: -
v_call: TRBV30
j_call: TRBJ1-1
clone_size: few